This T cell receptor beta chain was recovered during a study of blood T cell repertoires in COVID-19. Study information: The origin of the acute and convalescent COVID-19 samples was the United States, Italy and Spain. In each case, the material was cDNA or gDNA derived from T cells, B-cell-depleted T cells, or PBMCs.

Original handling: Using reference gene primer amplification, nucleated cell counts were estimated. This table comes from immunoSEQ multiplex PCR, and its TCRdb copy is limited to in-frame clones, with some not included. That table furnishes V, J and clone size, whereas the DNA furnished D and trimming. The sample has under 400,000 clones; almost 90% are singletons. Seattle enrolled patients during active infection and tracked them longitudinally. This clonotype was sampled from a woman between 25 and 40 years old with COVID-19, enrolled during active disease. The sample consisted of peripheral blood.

CDR3 coding DNA: TGTGCCATCAGTGAGGGACAGGGAATGTCTGGCTACACCTTC. Translating it yields CAISEGQGMSGYTF. V is TRBV10-3 and J is TRBJ1-2, with 8 bases aligning to TRBD1. Germline CDR1 and CDR2: ENHRY and SYGVKD. CDR3 length: 14 amino acids. The junction had 6 bases not matched to a gene; V was cut back by 2 bases and J by 7 bases.